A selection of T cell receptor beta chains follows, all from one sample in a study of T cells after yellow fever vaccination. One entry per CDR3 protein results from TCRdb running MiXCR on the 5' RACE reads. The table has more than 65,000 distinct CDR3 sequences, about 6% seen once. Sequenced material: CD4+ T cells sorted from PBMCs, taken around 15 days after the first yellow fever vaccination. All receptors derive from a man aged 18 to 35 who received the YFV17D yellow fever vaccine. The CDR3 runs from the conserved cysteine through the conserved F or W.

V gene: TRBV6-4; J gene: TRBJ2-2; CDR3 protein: CASSEGLANTGELFF
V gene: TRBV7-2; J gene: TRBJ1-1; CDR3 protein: CASSFASPGAFF
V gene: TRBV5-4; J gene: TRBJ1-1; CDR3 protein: CASSLVGGEAFF
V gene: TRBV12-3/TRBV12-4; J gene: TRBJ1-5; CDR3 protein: CASSETGMWSNQPQHF
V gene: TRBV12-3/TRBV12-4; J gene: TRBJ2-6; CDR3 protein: CASSRRGANVLTF
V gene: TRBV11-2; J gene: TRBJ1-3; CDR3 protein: CASSLGGTARPGNTIYF
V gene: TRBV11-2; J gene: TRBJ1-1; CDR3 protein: CASSSYTGGATEAFF
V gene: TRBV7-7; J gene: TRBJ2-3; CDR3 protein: CASSPGAGGLQGDTQYF
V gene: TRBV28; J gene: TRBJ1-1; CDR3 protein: CASSSPSGDTEAFF
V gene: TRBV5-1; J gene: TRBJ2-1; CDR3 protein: CASRPDRGLYNEQFF
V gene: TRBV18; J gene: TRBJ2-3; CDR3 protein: CASSPTTVGDTQYF
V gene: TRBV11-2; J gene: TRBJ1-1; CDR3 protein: CASSFRVDTEAFF
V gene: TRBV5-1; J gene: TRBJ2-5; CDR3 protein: CASSDQRGETQYF
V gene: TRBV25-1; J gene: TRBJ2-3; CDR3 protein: CASSPGTHMGFGDTQYF
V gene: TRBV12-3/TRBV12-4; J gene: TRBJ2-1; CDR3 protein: CASSPRQGRLGEQFF
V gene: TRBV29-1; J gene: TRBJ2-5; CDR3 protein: CSVEGWSGGQQETQYF
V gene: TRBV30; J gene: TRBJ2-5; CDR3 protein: CAWRGAFQETQYF
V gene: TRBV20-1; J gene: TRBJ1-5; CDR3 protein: CSARAYSNQPQHF
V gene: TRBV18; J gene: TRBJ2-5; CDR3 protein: CASSPPGPRGEETQYF
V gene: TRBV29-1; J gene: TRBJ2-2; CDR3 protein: CSVDWGPTGELFF
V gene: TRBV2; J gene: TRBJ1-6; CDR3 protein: CARRTERNSPLHF
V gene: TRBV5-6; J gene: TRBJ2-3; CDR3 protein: CASSLKGRPGTDTQYF
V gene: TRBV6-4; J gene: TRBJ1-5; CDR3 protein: CASSQDWGPSTGPNQPQHF
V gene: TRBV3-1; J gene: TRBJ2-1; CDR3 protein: CASSQGSWAVGNEQFF
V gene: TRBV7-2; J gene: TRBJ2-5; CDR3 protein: CASSLNGGASAETQYF
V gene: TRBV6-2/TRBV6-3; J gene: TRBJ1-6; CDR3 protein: CASSYSGVSNSPLHF
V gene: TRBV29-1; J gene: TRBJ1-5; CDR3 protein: CSVEEGGQPQHF
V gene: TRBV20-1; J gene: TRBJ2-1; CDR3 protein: CSARPVSGSYNEQFF
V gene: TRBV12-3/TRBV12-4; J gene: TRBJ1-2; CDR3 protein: CASSRTGALRGYTF
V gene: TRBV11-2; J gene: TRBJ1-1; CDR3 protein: CASRPGDSEAFF
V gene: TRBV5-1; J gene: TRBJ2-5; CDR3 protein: CASSPGGQLQETQYF
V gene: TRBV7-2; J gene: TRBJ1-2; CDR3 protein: CASSLLVRNYGYTF
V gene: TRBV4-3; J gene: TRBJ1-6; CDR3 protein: CASSHYGQGNSPLHF
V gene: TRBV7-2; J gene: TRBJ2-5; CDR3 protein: CASTVDSSRETQYF
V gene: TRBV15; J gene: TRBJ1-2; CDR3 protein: CATSRGDTENYGYTF
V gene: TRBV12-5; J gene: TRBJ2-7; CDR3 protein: CASGPSGGPWEQYF
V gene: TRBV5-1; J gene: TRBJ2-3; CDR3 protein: CASSSLSGGLTDTQYF